A single sample is the source of the 12 T cell receptor beta chains below, sequenced in a study of Ad26.COV2.S vaccination and SARS-CoV-2 variants. Data came from immunoSEQ multiplex PCR; TCRdb stores just in-frame clones and leaves some out. This sample has some 340,000 clones; around four fifths occur once, and the top ten carry under 2.5%. The treatment denotes: around 19 received Ad26.COV2.S at low or high dose, single or two shots; a few received placebo; per-sample allocation not given. Sampling occurred on day 63 after the first vaccine or placebo injection. Sequenced here: peripheral blood, sampled in a trial of Ad26.COV2.S vaccine versus placebo. These receptors were taken from a person aged 18-65 years who received the Ad26.COV2.S COVID-19 vaccine or a placebo.

This clone was recorded once. J is TRBJ2-7 and V is TRBV9; unclear D gene. The V gene lost 4 bases and the J gene lost 0 bases, with 17 bases spanning the gap. The V gene's germline CDR1 is SGDLS and CDR2 YYNGEE. This CDR3 is built from 16 residues. The CDR3 spells CASSPPHSPDSYEQYF. The DNA of the CDR3 is TGTGCCAGCAGCCCACCTCACAGTCCAGACTCCTACGAGCAGTACTTC.

The rearrangement joins TRBV25-1 to TRBJ1-3, with a tentative D call TRBD1 (6 bases). CDR3 length: 14 residues. Per germline, CDR1 MGHDK and CDR2 SYGVNS. Between the trimmed V and J ends, which lost 10 bases and 0 bases, there was a span of 13 bases. The CDR3 sequence is CATGDIHSGNTIYF. CDR3 nucleotide sequence: TGTGCCACGGGGGACATACACTCTGGAAACACCATATATTTT.

The chain combines TRBV5-4 with TRBJ2-1; TRBD2 matches 13 bases. J gave up 0 bases and V 4 bases, and 7 bases lay outside the gene matches. CDR1 is SGHNT and CDR2 is YYREEE in the germline V gene (reference sequence). The CDR3 has 18 residues. The CDR3 loop reads CASSKTSGGLSSYNEQFF. The CDR3 DNA is TGTGCCAGCAGCAAGACTAGCGGGGGGCTAAGCTCCTACAATGAGCAGTTCTTC.

The rearrangement links TRBV20-1 to TRBJ2-7; D gene uncertain. V lost 3 bases and J 6 bases, leaving 9 bases between the germline ends. The germline V gene has CDR1 DFQATT and CDR2 SNEGSKA (reference sequence). This CDR3 region has 11 residues. CDR3 sequence: CSARGSLEQYF. CDR3 DNA sequence: TGCAGTGCTAGGGGCTCCCTCGAGCAGTACTTC.

This sequence joins TRBV7-9 and TRBJ2-7; D perhaps matches TRBD1 (6 bases). The CDR3 covers 15 residues. Trimming shortened V by 0 bases and J by 2 bases, and 11 bases separated the two germline ends. Germline V gene lookup returns CDR1 SEHNR and CDR2 FQNEAQ (reference sequence). CDR3 sequence reads: CASSLAGAGAYEQYF. The CDR3 region has the DNA TGTGCCAGCAGCTTAGCCGGGGCAGGGGCCTACGAGCAGTACTTC.

There are a few counts of this clone. The rearrangement links TRBV28 to TRBJ1-2; TRBD1 is a possible D gene (5 bases). Germline CDR1 and CDR2: MDHEN and SYDVKM. This CDR3 has 14 residues. V lost 0 bases and J 7 bases, leaving 12 bases between the germline ends. CDR3 amino acids: CASSLWVGAGGYTF. CDR3 bases: TGTGCCAGCAGTTTATGGGTAGGGGCAGGTGGCTACACCTTC.

The CDR3 loop is CASSLSPGNTIYF. As DNA, the CDR3 is TGCGCCAGCAGCTTGTCACCTGGAAACACCATATATTTT. This chain uses TRBV5-1 with TRBJ1-3, with D uncertain. V was cut by 1 base and J by 2 bases, with 4 bases left in between. Germline CDR1 and CDR2: SGHRS and YFSETQ. This CDR3 is built from 13 residues.

The chain is built from TRBV5-1 and TRBJ2-7, with 7 bases aligning to TRBD2. With 7 bases clipped from V and 6 bases from J, the junction kept 10 bases outside the gene matches. From germline, CDR1 is SGHRS and CDR2 YFSETQ. The CDR3 is 13 amino acids. CDR3: CASGPGLSTEQYF. The CDR3 nucleotides read TGCGCCAGCGGACCGGGACTATCTACCGAGCAGTACTTC.

The chain couples TRBV7-2 to TRBJ2-5; tentatively, D is TRBD2 (5 bases). CDR3 length: 15 residues. Germline assignment: CDR1 SGHTA and CDR2 FQGNSA. Trimming removed 7 bases from V and 4 bases from J, with 19 bases in between. The CDR3 spells CASTQLVATGETQYF. The CDR3 DNA reads as TGTGCCAGCACCCAACTAGTGGCGACTGGAGAGACCCAGTACTTC.

This chain connects TRBV7-2 to TRBJ2-7; 13 bases agree with TRBD2. The CDR3 covers 15 residues. Trimming removed 5 bases from V and 4 bases from J; junction bases left unmatched: 5. CDR1 and CDR2 from the germline V gene are SGHTA and FQGNSA. The CDR3 nucleotides read TGTGCCAGCAGCCCATGGACTAGCGGGGGTTACGAGCAGTACTTC. Translated, it gives CASSPWTSGGYEQYF.

This chain's CDR3 is CASSWGQSTDTQYF. CDR3 coding DNA: TGTGCCAGCAGTTGGGGACAGAGCACAGATACGCAGTATTTT. The chain combines TRBV7-9 with TRBJ2-3; the match to TRBD1 covers 7 bases. From germline, CDR1 is SEHNR and CDR2 FQNEAQ (reference sequence). V lost 6 bases, J lost 0 bases, and 3 bases stayed unmatched. This CDR3 has 14 residues.

The rearrangement joins TRBV29-1 to TRBJ1-1; 10 bases line up with TRBD1. Germline V CDR1 and CDR2: SQVTM, ANQGSEA. Trimming took 8 bases from V and 0 from J; bases not matched to a gene: 12. The CDR3 runs to 16 residues. CDR3 in amino acids: CSSTGTGARMNTEAFF. The CDR3 DNA follows: TGCAGCTCGACCGGGACAGGGGCGAGGATGAACACTGAAGCTTTCTTT.